What follows are 24 T cell receptor beta chains derived from one specimen sequenced in a study of cytomegalovirus exposure and HLA in healthy donors. TCRdb's copy holds only in-frame clones and misses some; the assay was immunoSEQ multiplex PCR. The sample carries about 60,000 clones, 90% to 97% recorded once. The sample consisted of PBMCs. All receptors derive from a woman aged 18-29 years in good health and CMV-seronegative.

DNA for the CDR3: TGTGCCAGCAGCACGACAGGGCCCGGGGAGCTGTTTTTT. As protein: CASSTTGPGELFF. The V gene is TRBV7-9, the J gene TRBJ2-2, with 7 bases lining up with TRBD1. The CDR3 extends over 13 amino acids. CDR1 and CDR2 (germline): SEHNR, FQNEAQ (reference sequence). Trimming took 5 bases from V and 6 from J; bases not matched to a gene: 3.

The gene calls are TRBV5-4 and TRBJ2-1; 8 nucleotides agree with TRBD2. Germline lookup yields CDR1 SGHNT and CDR2 YYREEE (reference sequence). Trimming at V came to 4 bases and at J to 7 bases, leaving 10 bases not matched to a gene. CDR3 length: 15 amino acids. The DNA for the CDR3 is TGTGCCAGCAGCCCCGCTAGCGGGTCAGGTAATGAGCAGTTCTTC. It specifies CASSPASGSGNEQFF.

J is TRBJ1-5 and V is TRBV9; perhaps TRBD1 as D (6 bases). V lost 4 bases to trimming and J lost 0 bases, with 20 bases between them. This CDR3 is 18 amino acids long. CDR1 is SGDLS, CDR2 YYNGEE, per germline. The CDR3 DNA follows: TGTGCCAGCAGCCTCAAGCCCGGGACACCGTATAGCAATCAGCCCCAGCATTTT. This translates into CASSLKPGTPYSNQPQHF. Complete variable domain (other parts from reference TRBV9 and TRBJ1-5): DSGVTQTPKHLITATGQRVTLRCSPRSGDLSVYWYQQSLDQGLQFLIQYYNGEERAKGNILERFSAQQFPDLHSELNLSSLELGDSALYFCASSLKPGTPYSNQPQHFGDGTRLSIL.

The chain is built from TRBV7-8 and TRBJ2-3; D uncertain. Germline V CDR1 and CDR2: SGHVS, FQNEAQ. The CDR3 sequence is 18 residues long. Trimming left V 1 base short and J 0 bases short, with 17 bases between. The CDR3 spells CASSLVRTADTSTDTQYF. Written as DNA, the CDR3 is TGTGCCAGCAGCTTAGTCCGTACGGCGGATACTAGCACAGATACGCAGTATTTT.

V gene TRBV29-1 combines with J gene TRBJ2-7; D unresolved. Germline V lookup: CDR1 SQVTM, CDR2 ANQGSEA. This CDR3 is built from 13 residues. Trimming took off 6 bases at V and 0 bases at J, with 12 bases between the two ends. The CDR3 region is CSVRQANSYEQYF. The DNA of the CDR3 is TGCAGCGTCCGGCAGGCGAACTCCTACGAGCAGTACTTC.

This clone was seen a single time. The chain uses TRBV19 and TRBJ2-7; 9 positions match TRBD1. The junction had 5 bases not matched to a gene; V was cut back by 5 bases and J by 3 bases. The CDR3 totals 14 residues. Germline V gene sequence: CDR1 LNHDA, CDR2 SQIVND (reference sequence). The DNA for the CDR3 is TGTGCCAGTAGTGCCTGGGACAGGGACTACGAGCAGTACTTC. It is translated as CASSAWDRDYEQYF.

The genes are TRBV18 and TRBJ2-3, with D possibly being TRBD1 (6 bases). Germline assignment: CDR1 KGHSH and CDR2 LQKENI. The CDR3 is made up of 15 amino acids. V shed 3 bases and J shed 6 bases, with 16 bases lying between them. CDR3 loop: CASSPRGLGGDTQYF. In nucleotides, the CDR3 is TGTGCCAGCTCACCCAGGGGTCTTGGGGGCGATACGCAGTATTTT. The full variable domain, rest sourced from reference TRBV18 and TRBJ2-3, is NAGVMQNPRHLVRRRGQEARLRCSPMKGHSHVYWYRQLPEEGLKFMVYLQKENIIDESGMPKERFSAEFPKEGPSILRIQQVVRGDSAAYFCASSPRGLGGDTQYFGPGTRLTVL.

The chain joins TRBV7-9 to TRBJ2-7; 7 nucleotides match TRBD1. Germline CDR1 and CDR2: SEHNR and FQNEAQ (reference sequence). J lost 5 bases, V lost 0 bases, and 13 bases had no gene match. The CDR3 consists of 17 residues. The chain's CDR3 is CASSLAVGRQGDHEQYF. The CDR3 region has the DNA TGTGCCAGCAGCTTAGCGGTAGGGCGACAGGGTGACCACGAGCAGTACTTC.

This chain joins TRBV4-2 and TRBJ2-5, with D maybe TRBD2 (5 bases). This CDR3 is built from 14 residues. Germline V CDR1 and CDR2: LGHNA, YNFKEQ. Trimming shortened V by 5 bases and J by 0 bases, and 10 bases separated the two germline ends. CDR3 protein: CASSGGGHQETQYF. The CDR3 DNA sequence: TGTGCCAGCAGCGGAGGCGGGCACCAAGAGACCCAGTACTTC.

The rearrangement uses TRBV5-4 and TRBJ2-1; the match to TRBD2 covers 7 bases. Germline assignment: CDR1 SGHNT and CDR2 YYREEE (reference sequence). The length of the CDR3 is 15 residues. The J segment lost 4 bases and the V segment lost 4 bases, leaving 8 bases of the junction unmatched. This CDR3 is CASSIPGLRYNEQFF. CDR3 coding DNA: TGTGCCAGCAGCATACCGGGACTACGATACAATGAGCAGTTCTTC.

The chain uses TRBV5-1 and TRBJ1-2; D gene unclear. The CDR3 contains 13 residues. V lost 0 bases to trimming and J lost 5 bases, with 8 bases between them. The V gene's germline CDR1 is SGHRS and CDR2 YFSETQ. CDR3 nucleotide sequence: TGCGCCAGCAGCTTGGGGGCCCCTTATGGCTACACCTTC. This gives the protein CASSLGAPYGYTF.

This chain joins TRBV7-8 and TRBJ2-5; tentatively, D is TRBD2 (6 bases). The CDR3 extends over 12 amino acids. Germline V lookup: CDR1 SGHVS, CDR2 FQNEAQ. The V end lost 2 bases, the J end lost 10 bases, and 11 bases lay between the germline ends. The CDR3, as DNA: TGTGCCAGCAGCTTAACGGCGGGGAGCCAGTACTTC. Protein product: CASSLTAGSQYF.

The genes are TRBV19 and TRBJ2-2, with 7 bases that match TRBD2. From germline, CDR1 is LNHDA and CDR2 SQIVND (reference sequence). V trimming: 10 bases; J trimming: 5 bases; junction bases outside the gene matches: 16. This CDR3 contains 16 residues. As DNA, the CDR3 is TGTGCCACCAGTCTGAGGGCTAGCGGCACTACCGGGGAGCTGTTTTTT. This codes for CATSLRASGTTGELFF.

The V and J genes are TRBV28 and TRBJ1-1, with a tentative D call TRBD1 (5 bases). V lost 4 bases and J lost 2, with 14 bases in between. The germline V gene has CDR1 MDHEN and CDR2 SYDVKM. The CDR3 sequence is 15 residues long. CDR3 coding DNA: TGTGCCAGCAGTTGGGGCGCCCTCTACAACACTGAAGCTTTCTTT. This translates into CASSWGALYNTEAFF.

The chain couples TRBV2 to TRBJ2-5; TRBD1 matches 7 bases. J gave up 1 base and V 1 base, and 3 bases lay outside the gene matches. The CDR3 length is 15 residues. The germline V gene encodes CDR1 SNHLY and CDR2 FYNNEI. The CDR3 protein is CASSEDRGLQETQYF. Written as DNA, the CDR3 is TGTGCCAGCAGTGAAGACAGGGGCCTCCAAGAGACCCAGTACTTC.

The chain combines TRBV6-1 with TRBJ2-3; D may be TRBD1 (6 bases). The V gene lost 10 bases and the J gene lost 3 bases, with 20 bases spanning the gap. Germline CDR1 is MNHNS and CDR2 is SASEGT. CDR3 length equals 15 residues. The CDR3 DNA is TGTGCCACCCCTCCGCCGGGTAGGGGGACAGATACGCAGTATTTT. Its protein is CATPPPGRGTDTQYF.

This chain connects TRBV7-8 to TRBJ2-7; TRBD2 is a possible D gene (6 bases). The CDR3 totals 14 residues. The V gene lost 5 bases and the J gene lost 3 bases, with 14 bases spanning the gap. Germline loops: CDR1 SGHVS, CDR2 FQNEAQ. The CDR3 protein is CASSPNGGGYEQYF. Here the CDR3 DNA reads TGTGCCAGCAGCCCCAACGGGGGTGGCTACGAGCAGTACTTC.

The chain employs TRBV18 and TRBJ1-5; D perhaps matches TRBD1 (5 bases). Germline V gives CDR1 KGHSH, CDR2 LQKENI. Trimming pared 3 bases from V and 4 bases from J, leaving 13 bases between. This CDR3 region has 15 residues. CDR3: CASSPPGLTNQPQHF. In nucleotides, the CDR3 is TGTGCCAGCTCACCCCCGGGACTAACGAATCAGCCCCAGCATTTT.

This chain uses TRBV5-1 with TRBJ2-5; 8 nucleotides match TRBD2. With V trimmed by 0 bases and J by 1 base, 5 bases remained unmatched. Germline CDR1 and CDR2: SGHRS and YFSETQ. This CDR3 contains 16 residues. CDR3 bases: TGCGCCAGCAGCTTGGCGGGAGGGGAGCCCCAAGAGACCCAGTACTTC. Encoded protein: CASSLAGGEPQETQYF.

The chain recombines TRBV19 with TRBJ1-5; weak D call: TRBD1 (5 bases). CDR3 length: 17 residues. Between the trimmed V and J ends, which lost 1 base and 0 bases, there was a span of 13 bases. Germline-derived CDR1 and CDR2 are LNHDA and SQIVND (reference sequence). The CDR3 region is CASSIGTGIYSNQPQHF. CDR3 DNA sequence: TGTGCCAGTAGTATAGGTACAGGCATCTATAGCAATCAGCCCCAGCATTTT.

In DNA form, the CDR3 reads TGTGCCAGCAGCTTAACTTTGGCAGGGATAAGGGATCAGCCCCAGCATTTT. This gives the protein CASSLTLAGIRDQPQHF. The J gene is TRBJ1-5, the V gene TRBV7-8, with D tentatively TRBD1 (5 bases). The CDR3 is made up of 17 amino acids. V lost 2 bases, J lost 5 bases, and 19 bases lay in between. Germline V gives CDR1 SGHVS, CDR2 FQNEAQ.

This chain connects TRBV11-3 to TRBJ2-5; D possibly corresponds to TRBD1 (5 bases). Trimming pared 1 base from V and 0 bases from J, leaving 15 bases between. CDR3 length: 17 amino acids. The germline CDR1 and CDR2 sequences are SGHNT and YENEEA. The CDR3 spells CASSLGFGDRDQETQYF. The CDR3 region has the DNA TGTGCCAGCAGCTTAGGGTTCGGCGACAGAGACCAAGAGACCCAGTACTTC.

The rearrangement links TRBV25-1 to TRBJ2-1; 8 bases are shared with TRBD2. The length of the CDR3 is 15 residues. V dropped 6 bases and J dropped 9; count of bases not matched to a gene: 13. Germline V gene data show CDR1 as MGHDK and CDR2 as SYGVNS. CDR3 sequence: CASRIGTRDAGEQFF. In nucleotides, the CDR3 is TGTGCCAGCAGGATCGGGACTAGGGACGCGGGTGAGCAGTTCTTC.

The sample holds one count of this clone. The rearrangement uses TRBV9 and TRBJ1-2; TRBD1 aligns across 7 bases. CDR3 length: 17 amino acids. Germline V gives CDR1 SGDLS, CDR2 YYNGEE. Trimming took 2 bases from V and 5 from J; bases not matched to a gene: 15. CDR3: CASSVEATGTTGYGYTF. The CDR3, as DNA: TGTGCCAGCAGCGTCGAGGCGACAGGGACCACGGGGTATGGCTACACCTTC.